This T cell receptor beta chain was identified during a study of T cells in Graves' hyperthyroidism and ophthalmopathy (dated by TCRdb to between 2019 and 2020). Turning to the overall study: Peripheral blood samples were taken at initial diagnosis, before any treatment was given. A discovery cohort of approximately 97 patients, fewer than 50 with Graves' ophthalmopathy and about 58 with stable Graves' hyperthyroidism, was used to find distinguishing TCR V-J signatures. An independent validation cohort of under 20 hyperthyroidism patients and 17 patients who later progressed to ophthalmopathy tested prospective prediction of ophthalmopathy. For training and testing, the 100 or so patients in the discovery cohort were randomly divided in a 7:3 ratio. In addition, the study compared T-cell repertoires in thyroid tissue and in blood from roughly 6 Graves' hyperthyroidism patients. After blood sampling, hyperthyroidism patients were treated with methimazole at a starting dose of 30 mg daily, and ophthalmopathy patients were treated with high-dose intravenous methylprednisolone. The paper describes TCR Vbeta CDR3 sequencing of some 130 peripheral blood samples, made up of 43 ophthalmopathy patients, 70 to 75 hyperthyroidism patients and around 17 progressor patients.

This clonotype was recorded many times. No antigen is known for it. There are no base qualities to consult, and no much larger clone falls within one base. The V and J ends are trimmed by 3 bases and 5 bases, leaving 16 bases between them. CDR1 and CDR2 are read off the germline V gene as SGHNT and YENEEA. The CDR3 contains 15 residues, cysteine and phenylalanine counted. The DNA shown is the 45-base CDR3, in frame from base 1. What the study reported, not specific to this receptor: In validation, the model predicted progression to ophthalmopathy with about 71% sensitivity and 72% to 75% specificity, a median of roughly seven months before onset. Blood samples also contained most of the expanded thyroid clonotypes (frequency above 0.001), which suggests that blood repertoires may reflect thyroid immune responses. A model built on a 13 V-J signature distinguished ophthalmopathy from stable hyperthyroidism, reaching approximately 89% sensitivity and around 81% specificity in cross-validation and 80%/75% in testing. No statistical method was used to set the sample size in advance, and investigators knew the group allocation.

In the ophthalmopathy patients, disease was moderately to severely active, with a Clinical Activity Score of 3 or more, a NOSPECS grade of 4 or more, and a duration of less than 3 months. The study excluded patients with uncontrolled infections, other autoimmune diseases, pregnancy or lactation. Diagnoses relied on clinical symptoms, serum thyroxine and TRAb, thyroid ultrasound and orbital computed tomography. PBMCs were separated from 10 ml of fresh peripheral blood using Ficoll-Paque density gradient centrifugation. Total RNA was extracted using Trizol reagent, and RNA quality was assessed on an Agilent 2100 Bioanalyzer. Amplification of TCR beta CDR3 regions was carried out from RNA transcripts. The TCR CDR3 was subjected to a first round of RT-PCR using the HTBI primer set and the Qiagen OneStep RT-PCR kit. Libraries were constructed in a second round of multiplex PCR, after which size selection and purification were performed. Libraries were sequenced paired-end with 100 bp reads on an Illumina HiSeq2000. Regarding the original processing steps: SOAPnuke was used to process the raw data, with reads discarded if the reads contained adapters or uncalled bases, had a mean Phred below 15, or lacked an exact constant-primer or identifier match. High-quality paired reads were merged with COPE v1.2.5, and unique nucleotide sequences were defined as clonotypes. MiTCR v1.1 was used to align the clonotypes against IMGT TRBV, TRBD and TRBJ reference segments. Analysis was restricted to V-J combinations with a frequency above 0.0001, which covered 99.2% of repertoires. A TCS score was defined as the ratio between F50 (clonal expansion) and ExV (chaos), using BLOSUM62-based TCRdist between CDR3 peptides within each V-J. Welch's t-statistics and random forest reduced just over 500 V-J features to 10 to 15, which were used in a naive Bayes classifier (R e1071). Thyroid-blood repertoire similarity was quantified with the Morisita-Horn index. The public reads were reprocessed in TCRdb via fastp at Q25 and MiXCR, keeping in-frame beta chains. Every CDR3 protein is listed once, alongside the most common genes and DNA of its rows. The V and J calls were not made by the authors but by TCRdb's processing. Counted in this sample were 600,000 to 700,000 distinct CDR3 sequences; around 15% of them appeared once. The ten most abundant clones make up roughly 4.3% of the sample.

The source material was blood. The V and J genes are TRBV11-3 and TRBJ2-5, with a weak D call of TRBD2 (6 bases match). This TCR was sampled from a woman between 40 and 55 years old with Graves' ophthalmopathy. The CDR3 protein: CASSFGGAGGETQYF. The DNA is as follows: TGTGCCAGCAGCTTTGGGGGAGCAGGAGGGGAGACCCAGTACTTC.